This TCR beta chain was identified during a study of T cells in Graves' hyperthyroidism and ophthalmopathy. The study, taken as a whole, reports: Ophthalmopathy could be told apart from stable hyperthyroidism with a 13 V-J model. Most thyroid clonotypes with frequency above 0.001 were detected in blood.

These patients, aged 18 to 65, had recently diagnosed hyperthyroidism lasting under 2 months. Investigators excluded patients with uncontrolled infection, other autoimmune disease, pregnancy or lactation. This clonotype was counted at least ten times. Its antigen is not known. Researchers took RNA transcripts and amplified the TCR beta CDR3 regions from them. With the HTBI primer set, the TCR CDR3 went through a first round of RT-PCR. In TCRdb, the multiplex PCR reads were re-called with MiXCR into one record per CDR3 protein. The profile covers some 560,000 distinct CDR3 sequences, with around a sixth appearing a single time and around 7.8% taken by the ten largest. The sample comprised blood. The TCR sequence derives from a woman aged 25 to 39 with Graves' hyperthyroidism.

Written as DNA, the CDR3 is TGTGCCAGCAGCCGGAGGGGCGCGGGGCCGAACACCGGGGAGCTGTTTTTT. Translated: CASSRRGAGPNTGELFF. The chain joins TRBV3-1 to TRBJ2-2; D is possibly TRBD2 (6 bases). The V gene's germline CDR1 is LGHDT and CDR2 YNNKEL (reference sequence). The CDR3 spans 17 residues. V dropped 4 bases and J dropped 0 bases, with 15 bases sitting between them.